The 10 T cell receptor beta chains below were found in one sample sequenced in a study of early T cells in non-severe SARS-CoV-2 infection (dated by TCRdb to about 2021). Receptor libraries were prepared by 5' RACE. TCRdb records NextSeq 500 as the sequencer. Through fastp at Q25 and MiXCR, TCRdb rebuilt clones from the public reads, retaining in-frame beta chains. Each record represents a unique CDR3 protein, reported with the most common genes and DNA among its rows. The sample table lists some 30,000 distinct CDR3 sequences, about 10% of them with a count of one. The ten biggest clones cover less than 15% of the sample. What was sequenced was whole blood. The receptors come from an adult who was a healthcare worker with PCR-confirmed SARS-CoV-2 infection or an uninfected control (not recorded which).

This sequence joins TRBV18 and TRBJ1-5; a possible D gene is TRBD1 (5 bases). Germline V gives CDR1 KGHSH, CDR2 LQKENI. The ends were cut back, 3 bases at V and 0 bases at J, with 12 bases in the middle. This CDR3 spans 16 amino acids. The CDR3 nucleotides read TGTGCCAGCTCACCGCAGGGTCCTTATAGCAATCAGCCCCAGCATTTT. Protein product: CASSPQGPYSNQPQHF.

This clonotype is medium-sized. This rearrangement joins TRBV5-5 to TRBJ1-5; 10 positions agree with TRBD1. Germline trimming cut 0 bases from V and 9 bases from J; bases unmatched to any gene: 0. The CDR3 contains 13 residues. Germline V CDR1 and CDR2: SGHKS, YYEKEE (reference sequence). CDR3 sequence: CASSLGDRGPQHF. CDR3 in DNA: TGTGCCAGCAGCTTGGGGGACAGGGGGCCCCAGCATTTT.

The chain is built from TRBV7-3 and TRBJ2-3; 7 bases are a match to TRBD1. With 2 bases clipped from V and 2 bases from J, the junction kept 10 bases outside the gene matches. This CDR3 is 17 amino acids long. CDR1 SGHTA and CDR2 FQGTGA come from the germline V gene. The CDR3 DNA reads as TGTGCCAGCAGCTTAGGTTTTGGGACAGTAAACACAGATACGCAGTATTTT. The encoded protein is CASSLGFGTVNTDTQYF. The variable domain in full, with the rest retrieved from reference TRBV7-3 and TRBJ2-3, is GAGVSQTPSNKVTEKGKYVELRCDPISGHTALYWYRQSLGQGPEFLIYFQGTGAADDSGLPNDRFFAVRPEGSVSTLKIQRTERGDSAVYLCASSLGFGTVNTDTQYFGPGTRLTVL.

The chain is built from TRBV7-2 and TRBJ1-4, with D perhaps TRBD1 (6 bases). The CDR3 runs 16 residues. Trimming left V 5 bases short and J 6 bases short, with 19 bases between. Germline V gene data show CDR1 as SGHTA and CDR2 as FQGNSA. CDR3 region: CASSLTRGLRDEKLFF. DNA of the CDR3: TGTGCCAGCAGCCTAACCCGGGGGCTTCGGGATGAAAAACTGTTTTTT.

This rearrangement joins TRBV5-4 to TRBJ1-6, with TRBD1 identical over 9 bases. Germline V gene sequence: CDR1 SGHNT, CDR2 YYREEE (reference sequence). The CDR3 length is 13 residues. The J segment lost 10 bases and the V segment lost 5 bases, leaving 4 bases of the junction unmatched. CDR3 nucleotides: TGTGCCAGCAGGACGGACAGGGGCTCACCCCTCCACTTT. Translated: CASRTDRGSPLHF.

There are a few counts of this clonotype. DNA for the CDR3: TGTGCCAGCAGCGCACAAGAGACCCAGTACTTC. It encodes CASSAQETQYF. The V and J genes are TRBV11-2 and TRBJ2-5; D gene unclear. The germline CDR1 and CDR2 sequences are SGHAT and FQNNGV. This CDR3 spans 11 amino acids. Trimming took 5 bases from V and 2 from J, leaving 3 bases between them.

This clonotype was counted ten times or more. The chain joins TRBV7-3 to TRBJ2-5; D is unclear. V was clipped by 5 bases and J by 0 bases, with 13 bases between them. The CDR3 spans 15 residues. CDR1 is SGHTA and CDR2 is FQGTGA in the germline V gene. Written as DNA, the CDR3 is TGTGCCAGCAGCCCCCGAGGATGGTACCAAGAGACCCAGTACTTC. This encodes CASSPRGWYQETQYF. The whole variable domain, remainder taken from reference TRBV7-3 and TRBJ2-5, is GAGVSQTPSNKVTEKGKYVELRCDPISGHTALYWYRQSLGQGPEFLIYFQGTGAADDSGLPNDRFFAVRPEGSVSTLKIQRTERGDSAVYLCASSPRGWYQETQYFGPGTRLLVL.

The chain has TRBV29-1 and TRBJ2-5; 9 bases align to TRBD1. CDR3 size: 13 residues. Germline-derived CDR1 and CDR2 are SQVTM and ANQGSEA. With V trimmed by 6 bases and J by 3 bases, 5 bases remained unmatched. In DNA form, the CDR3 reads TGCAGCGTAGGGACAGGGAGAGAAGAGACCCAGTACTTC. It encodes CSVGTGREETQYF.

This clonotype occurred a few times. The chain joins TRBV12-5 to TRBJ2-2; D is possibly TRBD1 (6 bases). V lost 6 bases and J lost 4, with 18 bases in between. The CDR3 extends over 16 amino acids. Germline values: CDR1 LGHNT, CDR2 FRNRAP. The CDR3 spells CASGPRWQGSTGELFF. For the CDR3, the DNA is TGTGCTAGTGGACCGCGTTGGCAGGGGAGCACCGGGGAGCTGTTTTTT.

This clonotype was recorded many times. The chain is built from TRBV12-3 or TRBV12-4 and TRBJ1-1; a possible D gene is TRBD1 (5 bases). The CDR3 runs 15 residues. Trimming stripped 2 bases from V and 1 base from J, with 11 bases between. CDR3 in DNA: TGTGCCAGCAGTTTAACGGGACTGGCGAACACTGAAGCTTTCTTT. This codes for CASSLTGLANTEAFF.